Below, 4 T cell receptor beta chains from the same sample are listed, as sequenced in a study of early T cells in non-severe SARS-CoV-2 infection. One entry per CDR3 protein results from TCRdb running MiXCR on the 5' RACE reads. Among just under 65,000 distinct CDR3 sequences listed, 11% were seen once. The specimen comprised whole blood, sampled at baseline. These receptors were collected from an adult who was a healthcare worker with PCR-confirmed SARS-CoV-2 infection or an uninfected control (not recorded which).

This clonotype was observed at least ten times. The chain combines TRBV19 with TRBJ2-5, with a possible D match to TRBD1 (6 bases). Looked up from germline, CDR1 is LNHDA and CDR2 is SQIVND (reference sequence). The V end lost 4 bases, the J end lost 1 base, and 10 bases lay between the germline ends. The length of the CDR3 is 14 residues. This CDR3 is CASSTTGSQETQYF. The DNA for the CDR3 is TGTGCCAGTAGTACGACAGGTAGCCAAGAGACCCAGTACTTC.

The chain links TRBV6-2 or TRBV6-3 to TRBJ2-7; 10 bases align to TRBD1. The germline CDR1 and CDR2 sequences are MNHEY and SVGEGT. The junction had 7 bases not matched to a gene; V was cut back by 0 bases and J by 5 bases. The CDR3 runs 16 residues. The CDR3, as DNA: TGTGCCAGCAGTTACTCTGGCGGGGACAGGGGCCACGAGCAGTACTTC. It yields the protein CASSYSGGDRGHEQYF.

The chain has TRBV20-1 and TRBJ1-3, with 7 bases that match TRBD1. In germline, CDR1 is DFQATT, CDR2 SNEGSKA (reference sequence). The CDR3 contains 16 residues. With 3 bases clipped from V and 0 bases from J, the junction kept 8 bases outside the gene matches. The CDR3 bases are TGCAGTGCTAGCCCTAGAGGGGGCGCCTCTGGAAACACCATATATTTT. This sequence encodes CSASPRGGASGNTIYF.

This clonotype was detected a few times. The V call is TRBV11-2, the J call TRBJ1-1; D not certain. Germline V CDR1 and CDR2: SGHAT, FQNNGV. This CDR3 has 13 residues. Deletions cut 5 bases from V and 11 bases from J, with 18 bases between. The CDR3 bases are TGTGCCAGCAGCAGCGAAGGTGCTTCGGGCGCTTTCTTT. Protein sequence: CASSSEGASGAFF. The full variable domain, completed using reference TRBV11-2 and TRBJ1-1, is EAGVAQSPRYKIIEKRQSVAFWCNPISGHATLYWYQQILGQGPKLLIQFQNNGVVDDSQLPKDRFSAERLKGVDSTLKIQPAKLEDSAVYLCASSSEGASGAFFGQGTRLTVV.